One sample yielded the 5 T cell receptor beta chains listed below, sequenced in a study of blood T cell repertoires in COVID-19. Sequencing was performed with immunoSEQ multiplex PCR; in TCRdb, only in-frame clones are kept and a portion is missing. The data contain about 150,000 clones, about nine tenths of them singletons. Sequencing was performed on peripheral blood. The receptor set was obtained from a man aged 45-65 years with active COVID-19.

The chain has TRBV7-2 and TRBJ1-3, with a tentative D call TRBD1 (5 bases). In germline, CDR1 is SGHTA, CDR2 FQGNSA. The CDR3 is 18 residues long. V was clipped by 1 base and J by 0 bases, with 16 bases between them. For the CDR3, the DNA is TGTGCCAGCAGCTTAGGTCCAGGGAGGACCATCTCTGGAAACACCATATATTTT. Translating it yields CASSLGPGRTISGNTIYF.

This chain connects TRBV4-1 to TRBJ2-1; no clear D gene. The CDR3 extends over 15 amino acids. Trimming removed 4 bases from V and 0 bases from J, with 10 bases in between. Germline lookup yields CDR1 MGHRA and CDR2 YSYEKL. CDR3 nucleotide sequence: TGCGCCAGCAGCCCTGAGCCCCGCTCCTACAATGAGCAGTTCTTC. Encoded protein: CASSPEPRSYNEQFF.

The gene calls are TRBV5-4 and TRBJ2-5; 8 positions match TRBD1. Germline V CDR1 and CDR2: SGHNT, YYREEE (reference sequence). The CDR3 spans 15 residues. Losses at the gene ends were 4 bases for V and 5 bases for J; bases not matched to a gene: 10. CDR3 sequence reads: CASSPSSGQVETQYF. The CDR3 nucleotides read TGTGCCAGCAGCCCCTCATCGGGACAGGTTGAGACCCAGTACTTC.

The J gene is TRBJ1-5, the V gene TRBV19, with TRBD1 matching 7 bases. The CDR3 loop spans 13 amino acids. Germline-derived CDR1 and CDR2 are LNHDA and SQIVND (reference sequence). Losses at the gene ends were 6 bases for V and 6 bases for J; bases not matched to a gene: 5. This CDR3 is CASRATGTQPQHF. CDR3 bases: TGTGCCAGTAGGGCGACAGGGACTCAGCCCCAGCATTTT.

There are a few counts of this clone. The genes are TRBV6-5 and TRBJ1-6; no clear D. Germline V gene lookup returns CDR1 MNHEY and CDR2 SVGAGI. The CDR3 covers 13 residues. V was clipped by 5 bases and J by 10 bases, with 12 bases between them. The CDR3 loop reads CASSTLYGSPLHF. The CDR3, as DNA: TGTGCCAGCAGTACCCTATACGGGTCACCCCTCCACTTT.